This T cell receptor beta chain is drawn from a study of blood T cell repertoires in COVID-19. Study-wide context: The samples span acute and convalescent COVID-19 from the United States, Italy and Spain.

Unmatched junction bases numbered 13, after V lost 4 bases and J lost 3 bases. Germline lookup yields CDR1 SGDLS and CDR2 YYNGEE. The CDR3 consists of 17 residues. This table comes from immunoSEQ multiplex PCR, and its TCRdb copy is limited to in-frame clones, with some not included. Here the sample spans roughly 270,000 clones, roughly 87% being singletons. This TCR derives from a man aged 18-30 years with active or convalescent COVID-19. The sequencing input was peripheral blood. The J gene is TRBJ2-3, the V gene TRBV9; TRBD2 matches at 8 bases. As DNA, the CDR3 is TGTGCCAGCAGCCCATGGGGGGACGCGGGGGGAACAGATACGCAGTATTTT. It encodes CASSPWGDAGGTDTQYF. Combining the CDR3 with reference TRBV9 and TRBJ2-3 gives the whole variable domain DSGVTQTPKHLITATGQRVTLRCSPRSGDLSVYWYQQSLDQGLQFLIQYYNGEERAKGNILERFSAQQFPDLHSELNLSSLELGDSALYFCASSPWGDAGGTDTQYFGPGTRLTVL.